These 7 T cell receptor beta chains originate from one sample sequenced in a study of regulatory T cells in long-lasting Graves disease. Time point described: newly diagnosed GD, antithyroid drugs for less than 3 months. The TCR library was made from RNA that had been extracted from PBMCs in TRIzol. Combining iRepertoire HTBI primers with Arm-PCR of CDR3 regions, the authors built TCR beta libraries. One entry per CDR3 protein, called by TCRdb with MiXCR from the multiplex PCR reads. The sample yields about 520,000 distinct CDR3 sequences, around 12% seen once. Another study also made use of these data, one on T cells in Graves' hyperthyroidism and ophthalmopathy.

This specimen was peripheral blood mononuclear cells (PBMCs), taken at new diagnosis, from a patient treated with antithyroid drugs. The source of these receptors is a woman aged 25 to 39 with Graves disease.

The sample holds many counts of this clonotype. The chain has TRBV30 and TRBJ1-6, with TRBD1 matching 8 bases. Germline loops: CDR1 GTSNPN, CDR2 SVGIG (reference sequence). V shed 3 bases and J 9 bases; nucleotides not matched to a gene: 10. The CDR3 is made up of 15 amino acids. The DNA of the CDR3 is TGTGCCTGGAGCCTCGGACAGGGTGCGGGTTCACCCCTCCACTTT. This codes for CAWSLGQGAGSPLHF. Together with reference TRBV30 and TRBJ1-6, the CDR3 gives the full variable domain: SQTIHQWPATLVQPVGSPLSLECTVEGTSNPNLYWYRQAAGRGLQLLFYSVGIGQISSEVPQNLSASRPQDRQFILSSKKLLLSDSGFYLCAWSLGQGAGSPLHFGNGTRLTVT.

This clonotype was observed a handful of times. The chain links TRBV20-1 to TRBJ2-5; D is perhaps TRBD2 (6 bases). Germline values: CDR1 DFQATT, CDR2 SNEGSKA (reference sequence). The CDR3 length is 15 residues. V gave up 3 bases and J gave up 4 bases, with 18 bases separating them. The DNA for the CDR3 is TGCAGTGCTAGGGCGGTAGCGGTAAGGGGAGAGACCCAGTACTTC. Its protein product is CSARAVAVRGETQYF.

Notes on this clonotype: This could be a read error, since a much larger clone is one nucleotide away. The gene calls are TRBV20-1 and TRBJ2-2; unclear D gene. V lost 2 bases to trimming and J lost 6 bases, with 13 bases between them. The CDR3 is 14 residues long. Germline-derived CDR1 and CDR2 are DFQATT and SNEGSKA (reference sequence). In DNA form, the CDR3 reads TGCAGTGCTAGAAGACACCCTCAAGCCGGGGAGCTGTTTTTT. Protein: CSARRHPQAGELFF.

This clonotype was counted many times. The chain couples TRBV2 to TRBJ1-4, with D possibly matching TRBD1 (5 bases). Germline-derived CDR1 and CDR2 are SNHLY and FYNNEI. The V gene lost 8 bases and the J gene lost 1 base, with 11 bases spanning the gap. The CDR3 has 14 residues. The CDR3 DNA reads TGTGCCAGCGTGACGGACAAAACTAATGAAAAACTGTTTTTT. It translates to CASVTDKTNEKLFF.

This clonotype has more than one count but fewer than ten. V and J are TRBV18 and TRBJ1-5; tentative D call: TRBD1 (5 bases). V was trimmed by 1 base and J by 0 bases, leaving 13 bases between them. From germline, CDR1 is KGHSH and CDR2 LQKENI. This CDR3 is built from 17 residues. CDR3: CASSPLPGRNSNQPQHF. Written as DNA, the CDR3 is TGTGCCAGCTCACCACTACCGGGACGGAATAGCAATCAGCCCCAGCATTTT.

This clonotype was detected many times. V is TRBV20-1 and J is TRBJ2-7; TRBD2 is a possible D gene (6 bases). The germline V gene has CDR1 DFQATT and CDR2 SNEGSKA (reference sequence). Trimming stripped 3 bases from V and 5 bases from J, with 14 bases between. The CDR3 loop spans 13 amino acids. The CDR3 nucleotides read TGCAGTGCTAGCGGGAGCACGAGAGACGAGCAGTACTTC. Its translation: CSASGSTRDEQYF.

This clonotype came up many times. The J gene is TRBJ2-7, the V gene TRBV11-1, with D hard to call. This CDR3 has 13 residues. Germline V CDR1 and CDR2: SGHAT, FQDESV (reference sequence). Deletions cut 3 bases from V and 0 bases from J, with 6 bases between. The CDR3 here is CASSLGFSYEQYF. The CDR3 nucleotides read TGTGCCAGCAGCTTGGGTTTCTCCTACGAGCAGTACTTC.